These T cell receptor beta chains were read from a single sample in a study of blood T cell repertoires in COVID-19. Sequenced by immunoSEQ multiplex PCR; TCRdb stores in-frame clones only, minus some. The sample contains under 200,000 clones, approximately 87% of which appear only once. Sequencing was carried out using PBMCs or T cells enriched from blood (not recorded which). These receptors were taken from a woman aged 45-60 years who had recovered from COVID-19. Each CDR3 is given with its conserved first and last residue. D genes are given only for firm matches. Clone size, where shown, is once, few, many, or a class for clones that have expanded.

11	TRBJ1-1	.	TRBV30	.	TGTGCCTGGAAGGGGTTCACTGAAGCTTTCTTT	CAWKGFTEAFF
17	TRBJ2-3	.	TRBV11-2	.	TGTGCCAGCAGCTTAGATCAACTCAAAGTAAGCGTAGATACGCAGTATTTT	CASSLDQLKVSVDTQYF
14	TRBJ1-2	many	TRBV11-2	TRBD1	TGTGCCAGCAGCTTAGATCAGGGGGCGGTTGGCTACACCTTC	CASSLDQGAVGYTF
14	TRBJ1-2	.	TRBV30	.	TGTGCCTGGACGATAGCTTCCACTAACTATGGCTACACCTTC	CAWTIASTNYGYTF
13	TRBJ1-5	.	TRBV11-2	.	TGTGCCAGCAGCTTAGGATTACGGCAGCCCCAGCATTTT	CASSLGLRQPQHF
13	TRBJ2-5	.	TRBV29-1	.	TGCAGCGTTGAATCTCAGGGGGGAGAGACCCAGTACTTC	CSVESQGGETQYF
12	TRBJ1-2	.	TRBV6-5	.	TGTGCCAGCACGTCCTCCTTTTATGGCTACACCTTC	CASTSSFYGYTF
14	TRBJ1-1	.	TRBV30	.	TGTGCCTGGAGTGGTCAGGGCCGGAGCACTGAAGCTTTCTTT	CAWSGQGRSTEAFF
16	TRBJ2-1	.	TRBV5-6	TRBD2	TGTGCCAGCAGCCCCGTTGCGGGAGTGGGAGGCAATGAGCAGTTCTTC	CASSPVAGVGGNEQFF
16	TRBJ2-3	.	TRBV3-1/TRBV3-2	TRBD2	TGTGCCAGCAGCACCTGGACTAGCGGGAGTACAGATACGCAGTATTTT	CASSTWTSGSTDTQYF
16	TRBJ1-6	.	TRBV18	TRBD1	TGTGCCAGCTCACCACCCGGGACAGGGGATAATTCACCCCTCCACTTT	CASSPPGTGDNSPLHF
18	TRBJ2-2	few	TRBV7-8	TRBD1	TGTGCCAGCAGCCCGCGGCGGACAGGGGGCGCGTCCACCGGGGAGCTGTTTTTT	CASSPRRTGGASTGELFF
15	TRBJ1-3	.	TRBV28	.	TGTGCCAGCAGCCCCGGTTACTCTGCCGGAAACACCATATATTTT	CASSPGYSAGNTIYF
12	TRBJ1-2	.	TRBV5-1	.	TGCGCCAGCAGCACAAGACAGGATGGCTACACCTTC	CASSTRQDGYTF
12	TRBJ2-1	.	TRBV10-3	.	TGTGCCATCAGTGAGACGACGCGGGAGCAGTTCTTC	CAISETTREQFF
18	TRBJ2-3	.	TRBV7-8	TRBD2	TGTGCCAGCAGCTTAGAGCCTAGCGGGAGAGGAAACACAGATACGCAGTATTTT	CASSLEPSGRGNTDTQYF
16	TRBJ2-3	.	TRBV19	TRBD2	TGTGCCAGTAGTATCGCTAGCGGCTCTAGCACAGATACGCAGTATTTT	CASSIASGSSTDTQYF
14	TRBJ1-4	.	TRBV19	TRBD1	TGTGCCAGTAGGCCTCAGGGGGCAACTGAAAAACTGTTTTTT	CASRPQGATEKLFF
15	TRBJ1-2	.	TRBV4-3	.	TGCGCCAGCAGCCAAGAAAAGCGGGCTTCGGATGGCTACACCTTC	CASSQEKRASDGYTF
15	TRBJ1-2	few	TRBV5-1	.	TGCGCCAGCAGCTCACAGGGTTTCCGCGCGGTTGGCTACACCTTC	CASSSQGFRAVGYTF
16	TRBJ1-1	once	TRBV18	TRBD1	TGTGCCAGCTCACCCGAAGGGGGCGGGATGAACACTGAAGCTTTCTTT	CASSPEGGGMNTEAFF
15	TRBJ2-2	.	TRBV3-1/TRBV3-2	.	TGTGCCAGCAGCAGGCGACAGGCGAACACCGGGGAGCTGTTTTTT	CASSRRQANTGELFF
15	TRBJ1-2	.	TRBV5-1	.	TGCGCCAGCAGCTTGGAGGGCAGGAGGTTTGATGGCTACACCTTC	CASSLEGRRFDGYTF
14	TRBJ1-3	.	TRBV3-1/TRBV3-2	TRBD1	TGTGCCAGCAGCCAAGGGACAGGGGGAAACACCATATATTTT	CASSQGTGGNTIYF
12	TRBJ1-1	.	TRBV6-1	TRBD1	TGTGCCAGCAGTGAACGACAGGGCGAAGCTTTCTTT	CASSERQGEAFF
17	TRBJ1-3	.	TRBV18	.	TGTGCCAGCTCACAGGGGTTGATAGGCCTCTCTGGAAACACCATATATTTT	CASSQGLIGLSGNTIYF